These T cell receptor beta chains were read from a single sample in a study of shared clonotypes between healthy human individuals. Assay: immunoSEQ multiplex PCR; the TCRdb copy retains only in-frame clones and omits some. Of about 1 million clones listed, 60% to 80% were seen once; the top ten hold approximately 1.5%. The sequenced sample was memory CD4+ T cells sorted from blood. These receptors originate from a man between 18 and 35 years old in good health. Both conserved end residues are part of each CDR3. D genes are given only for firm matches. Only part of the rows carry a size: once, few, many, or a class if the clone is expanded.

>TRBV9|once|13|-|TRBJ1-6
TGTGCCAGCAGCGCCGGGGGGGGCCCACCCCTCCACTTT
CASSAGGGPPLHF
>TRBV4-3|-|15|-|TRBJ2-2
TGCGCCAGCAGCCACGCGGGGAGGAACACCGGGGAGCTGTTTTTT
CASSHAGRNTGELFF
>TRBV7-9|-|12|-|TRBJ2-1
TGTGCCAGCAGCCTGGACTTCAATGAGCAGTTCTTC
CASSLDFNEQFF
>TRBV7-8|-|16|-|TRBJ1-4
TGTGCCAGCAGCATCGTAACAGGGAGGGAAAATGAAAAACTGTTTTTT
CASSIVTGRENEKLFF
>TRBV7-9|-|15|-|TRBJ1-6
TGTGCCAGCAGAGACGGGCCCCTGTATAATTCACCCCTCCACTTT
CASRDGPLYNSPLHF
>TRBV6-1|-|13|-|TRBJ1-1
TGTGCCAGCAGTGGGGGACCTAACACTGAAGCTTTCTTT
CASSGGPNTEAFF
>TRBV25-1|-|12|TRBD1|TRBJ1-1
TGTGCCAGCAGGAACTCGGACAGGCGAGCTTTCTTT
CASRNSDRRAFF
>TRBV4-1|-|17|-|TRBJ2-2
TGCGCCAGCAGCCATCCATTGACAGGTAGAGGCACCGGGGAGCTGTTTTTT
CASSHPLTGRGTGELFF
>TRBV9|few|15|TRBD1|TRBJ2-7
TGTGCCAGCAGCACCGGACAGGCCCGCTCCTACGAGCAGTACTTC
CASSTGQARSYEQYF
>TRBV5-4|-|14|-|TRBJ2-1
TGTGCCAGCAGCTCCGACCCTAGCAGCGATGAGCAGTTCTTC
CASSSDPSSDEQFF
>TRBV9|-|15|-|TRBJ1-4
TGTGCCAGCAGCGTAGAACCGACAACTAATGAAAAACTGTTTTTT
CASSVEPTTNEKLFF
>TRBV10-3|-|21|-|TRBJ2-2
TGTGCCATCAGACGGACAGGGGGCATAGGTCTAGCGGGAGTGAACACCGGGGAGCTGTTTTTT
CAIRRTGGIGLAGVNTGELFF
>TRBV5-6|few|14|-|TRBJ2-7
TGTGCCAGCAGCCCCTGGACGGACCCGTACGAGCAGTACTTC
CASSPWTDPYEQYF
>TRBV6-4|-|15|-|TRBJ2-1
TGTGCCAGCAGTGACCCCGGAGCCCCCCGGGGTGAGCAGTTCTTC
CASSDPGAPRGEQFF
>TRBV12-2|-|15|-|TRBJ2-3
TGTGCAAGTCGCCCCCGGGGGCATTGCCCAGATACGCAGTATTTT
CASRPRGHCPDTQYF
>TRBV7-9|-|14|-|TRBJ2-3
TGTGCCAGCAGCCCCTGGGCCCACACAGATACGCAGTATTTT
CASSPWAHTDTQYF
>TRBV2|-|13|-|TRBJ1-4
TGTGCCACCGCGGGCGGTGGGAATGAAAAACTGTTTTTT
CATAGGGNEKLFF
>TRBV19|-|16|-|TRBJ1-5
TGTGCCAGTAGTATGGGGTGGGAGCGGGGCAATCAGCCCCAGCATTTT
CASSMGWERGNQPQHF
>TRBV6-6|-|13|TRBD2|TRBJ2-5
TGTGCCACCAGAGGGCCGGGGGGGGAGACCCAGTACTTC
CATRGPGGETQYF
>TRBV18|few|14|-|TRBJ1-1
TGTGCCAGCTCACCACCAGGGGCGAACACTGAAGCTTTCTTT
CASSPPGANTEAFF
>TRBV5-8|-|12|-|TRBJ2-7
TGTGCCAGCAGGGCCAGTACCTACGAGCAGTACTTC
CASRASTYEQYF
>TRBV11-2|-|14|TRBD1|TRBJ1-6
TGTGCCAGCAGCCCGGGACAGGGGGTTTCACCCCTCCACTTT
CASSPGQGVSPLHF
>TRBV27|once|13|-|TRBJ1-5
TGTGCCAGTTCCCGTGGGGGTAATCAGCCCCAGCATTTT
CASSRGGNQPQHF
>TRBV6-4|-|16|-|TRBJ2-3
TGTGCCAGCAGTGAATCCGGGACGGGCAGCACAGATACGCAGTATTTT
CASSESGTGSTDTQYF
>TRBV18|-|16|-|TRBJ2-6
TGTGCCAGCTCACCCGTGGCAGACTCTGGGGCCAACGTCCTGACTTTC
CASSPVADSGANVLTF
>TRBV9|-|14|-|TRBJ1-2
TGTGCCAGCAGCGTTGGCCTCTTAGCAGAGGGCTACACCTTC
CASSVGLLAEGYTF
>TRBV28|-|14|-|TRBJ2-3
TGTGCCAGCAGTTTGGGGCGGAGCACAGATACGCAGTATTTT
CASSLGRSTDTQYF
>TRBV5-1|-|14|TRBD2|TRBJ2-1
TGCGCCAGCAGGCCTGGGACTAGCGCCCCTGAGCAGTTCTTC
CASRPGTSAPEQFF
>TRBV12-5|-|17|TRBD1|TRBJ2-5
TGTGCTAGTGGTTTGGTAATAAGACAGGGGGCAGTGGAGACCCAGTACTTC
CASGLVIRQGAVETQYF
>TRBV19|-|15|TRBD1|TRBJ1-4
TGTGCCAGTAGCACCTCGACAGGGGTTGGGGAAAAACTGTTTTTT
CASSTSTGVGEKLFF
>TRBV27|-|13|-|TRBJ2-6
TGTGCCAGCACCCGCTCTGGGGCCAACGTCCTGACTTTC
CASTRSGANVLTF
>TRBV5-5|-|14|-|TRBJ1-5
TGTGCCAGCAGCTCCCTCTGGGGGGATCAGCCCCAGCATTTT
CASSSLWGDQPQHF
>TRBV30|once|13|-|TRBJ2-5
TGTGCCTGGAGTGTACCGTTATGGGAGACCCAGTACTTC
CAWSVPLWETQYF
>TRBV7-2|once|17|-|TRBJ1-1
TGTGCCAGCAGCTTAGAGGTCAATGGACCCATGAACACTGAAGCTTTCTTT
CASSLEVNGPMNTEAFF
>TRBV2|many|16|TRBD2|TRBJ2-3
TGTGCCAGCAGTGCCATAGCGGGAGGCCTCACAGATACGCAGTATTTT
CASSAIAGGLTDTQYF
>TRBV5-1|-|14|-|TRBJ2-4
TGCGCCAGCAGCTTGGCAGGGGCCAAAAACATTCAGTACTTC
CASSLAGAKNIQYF
>TRBV30|-|15|TRBD2|TRBJ2-5
TGTGCCTGGATCAGTGGCGGGGGGCCCATCGGGACCCAGTACTTC
CAWISGGGPIGTQYF
>TRBV21-1|-|18|-|TRBJ1-2
TGTGCCAGCCTCCCTTCCACTCTGGAGGGGCGTCTATGGTATGGCTACACCTTC
CASLPSTLEGRLWYGYTF
>TRBV29-1|once|11|-|TRBJ2-1
TGCAGCGTTGCCTCCTACAATGAGCAGTTCTTC
CSVASYNEQFF
>TRBV7-2|-|13|-|TRBJ1-1
TGTGCCAGCAACCTACAGCTAAACACTGAAGCTTTCTTT
CASNLQLNTEAFF
>TRBV9|-|16|TRBD2|TRBJ2-3
TGTGCCAGCAGCGTAGGTCTAGCGGGGGGTGTAGATACGCAGTATTTT
CASSVGLAGGVDTQYF
>TRBV7-2|-|14|-|TRBJ2-7
TGTGCCAGCAGCTTAGTACGGGGCTCCTACGAGCAGTACTTC
CASSLVRGSYEQYF
>TRBV5-1|-|13|-|TRBJ2-1
TGCGCCAGCAGCTTATGGAGCGACAATGAGCAGTTCTTC
CASSLWSDNEQFF
>TRBV7-7|once|17|-|TRBJ2-6
TGTGCTAGCAGCTTGTTAGCGGTAGGCTCTGGGGCCAACGTCCTGACTTTC
CASSLLAVGSGANVLTF
>TRBV29-1|-|14|-|TRBJ2-1
TGCAGCGTTGAGGAGCCTACAAGCTACAATGAGCAGTTCTTC
CSVEEPTSYNEQFF
>TRBV19|-|15|TRBD2|TRBJ2-2
TGTGCCAGTAGTCAGACTAGCGGGATCACCGGGGAGCTGTTTTTT
CASSQTSGITGELFF
>TRBV7-3|few|12|-|TRBJ2-1
TGTGCCAGCAGCCAGCGCGGGGATGAGCAGTTCTTC
CASSQRGDEQFF
>TRBV27|-|15|-|TRBJ2-7
TGTGCCAGCACCAAATGGGCAGATCTAGGAGGGGAGCAGTACTTC
CASTKWADLGGEQYF
>TRBV7-2|few|13|-|TRBJ1-2
TGTGCCAGCAGCCCCGAGGCGGGCTATGGCTACACCTTC
CASSPEAGYGYTF
>TRBV14|-|15|-|TRBJ1-2
TGTGCCAGCAGCCAAGAGATTTCAGGGAACTATGGCTACACCTTC
CASSQEISGNYGYTF
>TRBV4-1|-|13|-|TRBJ2-4
TGCGCCAGCAGCCAAGATCGGGTCAGCGTTCAGTACTTC
CASSQDRVSVQYF
>TRBV5-4|-|17|TRBD2|TRBJ2-5
TGTGCCAGCAGCTTGAGGGGCCTAGCGGCCTCCCAAGAGACCCAGTACTTC
CASSLRGLAASQETQYF
>TRBV7-2|-|14|TRBD2|TRBJ2-7
TGTGCCAGCAGCTTAGATGGAGCGGGAGGGGAGCAGTACTTC
CASSLDGAGGEQYF
>TRBV10-3|-|15|-|TRBJ2-1
TGTGCCATCAGTAATGGACCAAGCTCCTACAATGAGCAGTTCTTC
CAISNGPSSYNEQFF
>TRBV19|few|16|-|TRBJ2-3
TGTGCCAGTAGTATAGGAGGGCGGGGCAGCACAGATACGCAGTATTTT
CASSIGGRGSTDTQYF
>TRBV7-2|-|14|-|TRBJ2-7
TGTGCCAGCAGCTTAGGGGGGGCCTCCTACGAGCAGTACTTC
CASSLGGASYEQYF
>TRBV7-9|-|13|TRBD1|TRBJ1-1
TGTGCCAGCAGCTCCGTGGGGACAGGTGAAGCTTTCTTT
CASSSVGTGEAFF